This is a list of T cell receptor beta chains from one sample in a study of blood T cell repertoires in COVID-19. Assay used: immunoSEQ multiplex PCR; TCRdb lists only in-frame clones, some missing. The sample consists of about 180,000 clones, roughly nine tenths of them appearing once. Sequences were obtained from peripheral blood. The receptors originated from a man in his 70s with active or convalescent COVID-19. Each CDR3 is given with its conserved first and last residue. The order of the fields is D gene, V gene, CDR3 protein. A D gene is named only where the DNA matches it firmly.

. TRBV7-3 CASSLRGNDEQFF
. TRBV29-1 CSVKAEGYEQYF
TRBD2 TRBV4-1 CASSHLSRGSGPQETQYF
TRBD1 TRBV30 CAWRSRGTGVYEQYF
. TRBV19 CASSMQGKKPAYEQYF
TRBD1 TRBV6-2/TRBV6-3 CASSYSGTGLYNEQFF
TRBD1 TRBV18 CASSPGARGRFEQYF
. TRBV7-2 CASSLGGGGNQPQHF
TRBD2 TRBV6-6 CASSPSGSSYNEQFF
TRBD1 TRBV6-1 CASSDIGQGVFQPQHF
. TRBV5-8 CASSPAGGSTKNIQYF
TRBD1 TRBV9 CASSVDRGRETQYF
. TRBV24-1 CATRATNTGELFF
TRBD1 TRBV7-2 CASSRRDSGNTIYF
. TRBV28 CASSLTANYGYTF
TRBD1 TRBV7-2 CASSFPGQGFSYEQYF
. TRBV11-2 CASSLVVGAEAFF
. TRBV7-2 CASSMAARVYGYTF
TRBD1 TRBV18 CASSPRGQVNQPQHF
. TRBV27 CASSLSGQYNYEQYF
TRBD1 TRBV19 CASSIAGTATNEKLFF
. TRBV2 CASSATGGKLFF